This T cell receptor (beta chain) was observed in a study of beta chain features in type 1 diabetes. Study-wide points: Moderately but significantly shorter TCRB CDR3s were found in Type 1 diabetes patients in all four CD4+ subsets. Naive, central memory and Treg TCRB repertoires appeared more alike in patients than in healthy donors.

This clone showed up just a few times. Antigen specificity is unknown. As every portion of the isolated RNA was reverse transcribed, the sequencing read expressed TCRB transcripts. Average reads for naive, central memory and regulatory T cell samples were about 3.7 million. Some clones are missing from TCRdb's copy, which holds only in-frame ones; the method was immunoSEQ multiplex PCR. This table holds about 130,000 clones, 9.2% found once. There are 11 residues in the CDR3. Germline loops: CDR1 LNHDA, CDR2 SQIVND (reference sequence). Trimming stripped 5 bases from V and 4 bases from J, with 6 bases between.

This clonotype was obtained from a man aged 18 to 29 in good health. The sample consisted of central memory CD4+ T cells from blood. This chain links TRBV19 with TRBJ2-7; D gene uncertain. This CDR3 is CASSDSYEQYF. DNA for the CDR3: TGTGCCAGTAGTGACTCGTACGAGCAGTACTTC.